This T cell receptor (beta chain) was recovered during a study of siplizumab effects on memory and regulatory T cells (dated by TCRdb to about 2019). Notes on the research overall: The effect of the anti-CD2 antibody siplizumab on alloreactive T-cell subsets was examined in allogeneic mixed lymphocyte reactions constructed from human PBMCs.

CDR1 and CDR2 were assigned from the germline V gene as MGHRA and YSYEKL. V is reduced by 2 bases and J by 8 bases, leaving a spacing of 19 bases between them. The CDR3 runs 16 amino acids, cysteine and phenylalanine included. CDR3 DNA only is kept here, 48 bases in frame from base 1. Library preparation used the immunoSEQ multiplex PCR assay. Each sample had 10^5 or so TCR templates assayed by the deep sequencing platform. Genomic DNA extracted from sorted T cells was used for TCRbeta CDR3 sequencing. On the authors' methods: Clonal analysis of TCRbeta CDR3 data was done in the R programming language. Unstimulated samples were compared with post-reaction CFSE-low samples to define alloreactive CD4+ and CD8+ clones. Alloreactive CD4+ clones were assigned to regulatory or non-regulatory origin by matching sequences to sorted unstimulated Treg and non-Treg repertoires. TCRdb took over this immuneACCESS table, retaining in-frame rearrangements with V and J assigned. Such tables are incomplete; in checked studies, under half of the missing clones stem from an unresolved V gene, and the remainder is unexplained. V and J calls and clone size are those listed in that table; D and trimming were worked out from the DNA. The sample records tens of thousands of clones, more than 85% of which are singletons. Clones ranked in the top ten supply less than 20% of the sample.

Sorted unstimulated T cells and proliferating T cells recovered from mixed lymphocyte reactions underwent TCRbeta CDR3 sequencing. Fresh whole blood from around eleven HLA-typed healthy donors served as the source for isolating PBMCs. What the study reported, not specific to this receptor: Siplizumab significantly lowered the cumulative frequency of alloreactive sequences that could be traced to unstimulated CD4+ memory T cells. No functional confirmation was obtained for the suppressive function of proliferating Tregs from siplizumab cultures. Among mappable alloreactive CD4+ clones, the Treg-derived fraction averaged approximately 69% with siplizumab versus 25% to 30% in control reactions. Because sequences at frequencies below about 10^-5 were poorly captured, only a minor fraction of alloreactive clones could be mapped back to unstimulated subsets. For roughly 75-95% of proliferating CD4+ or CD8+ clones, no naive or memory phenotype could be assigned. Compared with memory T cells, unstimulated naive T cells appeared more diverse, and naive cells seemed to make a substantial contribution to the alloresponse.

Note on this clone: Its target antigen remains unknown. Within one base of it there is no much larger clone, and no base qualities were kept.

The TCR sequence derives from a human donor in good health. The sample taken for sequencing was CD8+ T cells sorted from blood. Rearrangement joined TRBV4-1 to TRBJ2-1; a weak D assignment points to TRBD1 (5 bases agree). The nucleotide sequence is TGCGCCAGCAGCCAACTCTTAGAAAATCTAGGGGATGAGCAGTTCTTC. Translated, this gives CASSQLLENLGDEQFF.